This TCR beta chain was sequenced in a study of cytomegalovirus exposure and HLA in healthy donors. Whole-study context: Early release data held 85 million or so unique TCRs from HLA-typed donors. Broader study findings: Further analysis, carried out later, found HLA-associated TCR beta chains more clonally expanded than equally common other chains. A missense variant in DCLRE1C was later tied to TCR beta V- and J-gene trimming.

A multiplex PCR was run with 60 Vbeta primers and 13 Jbeta primers. The protocol was immunoSEQ multiplex PCR, while the TCRdb copy is restricted to in-frame clones and leaves out a portion. The sample comprises under 200,000 clones, roughly 79% of which are singletons, and approximately 2.1% rests with the top ten. The donors gave bone marrow, and they were healthy. As concerns this clone: Its antigen is unidentified. At one boundary the junction diverges from the germline segment, which might be a read error.

From germline, CDR1 is SGDLS and CDR2 YYNGEE. The CDR3 has 15 amino acids. Sequences were obtained from PBMCs. The chain recombines TRBV9 with TRBJ1-3; a weak D match, TRBD1 (6 bases). The receptor was derived from a woman aged 30 to 39 in good health and CMV-seropositive. This CDR3 is CASSPRTGSANTIYF. The DNA of the CDR3 is TGTGCCAGCAGCCCAAGAACAGGGTCTGCAAACACCATATATTTT.